This TCR beta chain was sequenced for a study of response to subunit inactivated influenza vaccine. Study-wide results and limits: T cells newly recruited by each seasonal influenza vaccination are few, the authors suggested.

Trimming cost V 1 base and J 2 bases, with 12 bases left between them. The CDR3 runs 16 residues. The germline CDR1 and CDR2 sequences are DFQATT and SNEGSKA (reference sequence). Ten or more counts support this clonotype. What it binds is unknown. TCRdb reprocessed the RT-PCR reads with MiXCR, giving one entry per CDR3 protein. The sample holds hundreds of thousands of distinct CDR3 sequences, about 14% seen once. The sample in question was PBMCs from blood, obtained roughly 2 weeks before vaccination. The chain uses TRBV20-1 and TRBJ1-6, with D unclear. This clonotype originated in a man aged 50 or older who received an inactivated influenza vaccine. The CDR3 sequence is CSARGVRETYNSPLHF. The CDR3 nucleotides read TGCAGTGCTAGAGGGGTACGGGAGACCTATAATTCACCCCTCCACTTT.